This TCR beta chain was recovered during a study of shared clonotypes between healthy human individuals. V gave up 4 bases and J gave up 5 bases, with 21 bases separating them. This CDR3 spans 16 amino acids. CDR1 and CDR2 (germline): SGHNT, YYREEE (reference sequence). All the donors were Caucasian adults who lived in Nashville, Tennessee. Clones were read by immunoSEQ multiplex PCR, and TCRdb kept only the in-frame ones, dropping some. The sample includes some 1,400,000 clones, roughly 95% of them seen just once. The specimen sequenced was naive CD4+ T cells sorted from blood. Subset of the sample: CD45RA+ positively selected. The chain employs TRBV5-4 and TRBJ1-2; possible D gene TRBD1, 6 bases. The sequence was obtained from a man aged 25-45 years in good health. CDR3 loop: CASSDAVTGRWYGYTF. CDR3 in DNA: TGTGCCAGCAGCGATGCCGTGACAGGCCGTTGGTATGGCTACACCTTC. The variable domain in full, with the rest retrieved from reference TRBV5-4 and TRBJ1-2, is ETGVTQSPTHLIKTRGQQVTLRCSSQSGHNTVSWYQQALGQGPQFIFQYYREEENGRGNFPPRFSGLQFPNYSSELNVNALELDDSALYLCASSDAVTGRWYGYTFGSGTRLTVV.